These T cell receptor beta chains were read from a single sample in a study of technical replicates of blood from several donors. Using immunoSEQ multiplex PCR, the repertoire was profiled, and TCRdb retains in-frame clones only, with some absent. The sample records about 97,000 clones, 96% being singletons. The sample comprised T cells isolated from PBMCs. Every receptor here comes from a human donor in good health. The CDR3 runs from the conserved cysteine through the conserved F or W. D genes are given only for firm matches. Clone size is not always given. Where it is, it says once, few, many or a class for expanded clones.

D: -
size: -
J: TRBJ2-1
V: TRBV6-1
CDR3: CASSRGTSYNEQFF
DNA: TGTGCCAGCAGCCGAGGGACATCCTACAATGAGCAGTTCTTC

D: -
size: -
J: TRBJ2-5
V: TRBV15
CDR3: CATSRVLETQYF
DNA: TGTGCCACCAGCAGAGTTCTGGAGACCCAGTACTTC

D: TRBD1
size: -
J: TRBJ1-5
V: TRBV9
CDR3: CASSPGTDGNQPQHF
DNA: TGTGCCAGCAGCCCCGGGACAGATGGCAATCAGCCCCAGCATTTT

D: TRBD2
size: -
J: TRBJ2-1
V: TRBV28
CDR3: CASSGHSGRGYNEQFF
DNA: TGTGCCAGCAGCGGACACAGCGGGAGGGGATACAATGAGCAGTTCTTC

D: TRBD2
size: -
J: TRBJ2-2
V: TRBV7-9
CDR3: CASSFIAGGPPGELFF
DNA: TGTGCCAGCAGTTTTATAGCGGGAGGGCCCCCCGGGGAGCTGTTTTTT

D: TRBD2
size: -
J: TRBJ2-7
V: TRBV2
CDR3: CASSEGGLAVRYEQYF
DNA: TGTGCCAGCAGTGAAGGGGGACTAGCGGTTCGCTACGAGCAGTACTTC

D: -
size: -
J: TRBJ1-5
V: TRBV4-1
CDR3: CASSPSGIYNQPQHF
DNA: TGCGCCAGCAGCCCCTCAGGGATCTACAATCAGCCCCAGCATTTT

D: -
size: -
J: TRBJ1-4
V: TRBV27
CDR3: CASSLSPGRKLFF
DNA: TGTGCCAGCAGTTTATCGCCCGGGAGAAAACTGTTTTTT

D: TRBD1
size: -
J: TRBJ2-1
V: TRBV5-1
CDR3: CASSYAGTGNEQFF
DNA: TGCGCCAGCAGCTACGCCGGGACAGGGAATGAGCAGTTCTTC

D: TRBD2
size: -
J: TRBJ2-3
V: TRBV6-1
CDR3: CASSEGPSGTDTQYF
DNA: TGTGCCAGCAGTGAAGGACCTAGCGGGACAGATACGCAGTATTTT

D: -
size: -
J: TRBJ2-5
V: TRBV30
CDR3: CAWTSGQETQYF
DNA: TGTGCCTGGACTAGTGGACAAGAGACCCAGTACTTC

D: TRBD1
size: -
J: TRBJ2-2
V: TRBV5-1
CDR3: CASSFGDRDTGELFF
DNA: TGCGCCAGCAGCTTCGGGGACAGGGACACCGGGGAGCTGTTTTTT

D: TRBD1
size: once
J: TRBJ2-3
V: TRBV7-6
CDR3: CASSLRDRATDTQYF
DNA: TGTGCCAGCAGCTTACGGGACAGGGCGACAGATACGCAGTATTTT

D: -
size: -
J: TRBJ2-2
V: TRBV10-1
CDR3: CASRPGQNTGELFF
DNA: TGCGCCAGCAGACCGGGACAGAACACCGGGGAGCTGTTTTTT

D: TRBD1
size: -
J: TRBJ1-5
V: TRBV18
CDR3: CASSPRTGDLDQPQHF
DNA: TGTGCCAGCTCACCTCGTACAGGGGATCTGGATCAGCCCCAGCATTTT

D: TRBD2
size: -
J: TRBJ2-2
V: TRBV10-3
CDR3: CAISEVIGGANTGELFF
DNA: TGTGCCATCAGTGAGGTTATCGGGGGGGCCAACACCGGGGAGCTGTTTTTT

D: -
size: -
J: TRBJ1-2
V: TRBV25-1
CDR3: CASNCPDYFYGYTF
DNA: TGTGCCTCAAACTGCCCGGACTACTTCTATGGCTACACCTTC

D: TRBD2
size: -
J: TRBJ2-7
V: TRBV28
CDR3: CASSLTSGASYEQYF
DNA: TGTGCCAGCAGTCTGACTAGCGGGGCCTCCTACGAGCAGTACTTC

D: -
size: -
J: TRBJ1-1
V: TRBV27
CDR3: CASSQARNTEAFF
DNA: TGTGCCAGCAGCCAGGCCCGGAACACTGAAGCTTTCTTT

D: -
size: -
J: TRBJ1-4
V: TRBV27
CDR3: CASSGSYGNEKLFF
DNA: TGTGCCAGCAGCGGGTCCTACGGTAATGAAAAACTGTTTTTT

D: -
size: once
J: TRBJ2-3
V: TRBV15
CDR3: CATSSSRFSTDTQYF
DNA: TGTGCCACCAGCAGCTCTAGATTCAGCACAGATACGCAGTATTTT